One and the same sample provided the 14 T cell receptor beta chains below, sequenced in a study of graft-versus-host responses after intestinal transplantation (dated by TCRdb to 2020 to 2022). To isolate intraepithelial and lamina propria lymphocytes from graft specimens, dithiothreitol, EDTA incubations and collagenase D digestion were used. The library was generated by the immunoSEQ multiplex PCR assay. TCRdb obtained this table from immuneACCESS and retained in-frame rearrangements with V and J assigned. These tables miss some clones; where compared with another copy, unresolved V genes account for less than half of the shortfall, and the remainder is unexplained. The sample data list around 15,000 clones, and 79% of these were observed just once. The ten biggest clones cover around 7.8% of the sample. The input for sequencing was ileum tissue, taken roughly 70 weeks after intestinal transplant. These receptors came from a human patient who received an intestinal transplant, so some T cells may come from the graft donor.

The J gene is TRBJ1-5, the V gene TRBV4-1; D call uncertain. With 3 bases removed from V and 0 bases from J, the gap between germline ends came to 9 bases. CDR3 length: 15 amino acids. Germline CDR1 reads MGHRA; CDR2 reads YSYEKL. The CDR3 loop reads CASSQTWSSNQPQHF. In DNA form, the CDR3 reads TGCGCCAGCAGCCAGACCTGGAGTAGCAATCAGCCCCAGCATTTT.

The rearrangement joins TRBV7-8 to TRBJ2-3; D is perhaps TRBD2 (5 bases). Germline V gene sequence: CDR1 SGHVS, CDR2 FQNEAQ. Trimming shortened V by 1 base and J by 4 bases, and 6 bases separated the two germline ends. This CDR3 has 13 amino acids. The CDR3 DNA follows: TGTGCCAGCAGCTTAGGGAGGTCAGATACGCAGTATTTT. Protein product: CASSLGRSDTQYF.

A single count supports this clone. The chain couples TRBV5-1 to TRBJ1-2; D remains unclear. V was trimmed by 4 bases and J by 2 bases, leaving 12 bases between them. The CDR3 is 14 residues long. Germline V gene sequence: CDR1 SGHRS, CDR2 YFSETQ. CDR3 amino acids: CASSQEGLNYGYTF. The CDR3 DNA follows: TGCGCCAGCAGCCAAGAGGGTCTCAACTATGGCTACACCTTC. Full variable domain (remainder filled in from reference TRBV5-1 and TRBJ1-2): KAGVTQTPRYLIKTRGQQVTLSCSPISGHRSVSWYQQTPGQGLQFLFEYFSETQRNKGNFPGRFSGRQFSNSRSEMNVSTLELGDSALYLCASSQEGLNYGYTFGSGTRLTVV.

The V call is TRBV9, the J call TRBJ2-5, with D tentatively TRBD1 (7 bases). The length of the CDR3 is 14 residues. CDR1 and CDR2 (germline): SGDLS, YYNGEE. Trimming pared 1 base from V and 4 bases from J, leaving 11 bases between. The CDR3 here is CASSVQQGGETQYF. The CDR3 region has the DNA TGTGCCAGCAGCGTACAGCAGGGGGGAGAGACCCAGTACTTC.

The chain has TRBV7-9 and TRBJ2-3, with TRBD2 as a possible D gene (7 bases). The CDR3 has 16 residues. Per the germline V gene, CDR1 is SEHNR and CDR2 is FQNEAQ (reference sequence). Trimming removed 7 bases at V and 2 bases at J, with 19 bases between. The CDR3 sequence: CASTPWGGPHTDTQYF. For the CDR3, the DNA is TGTGCCAGCACCCCCTGGGGGGGGCCGCACACAGATACGCAGTATTTT.

This clone was found once. CDR3 residues: CASSPTNTGELFF. As DNA, the CDR3 is TGCGCCAGCAGCCCTACGAACACCGGGGAGCTGTTTTTT. The rearrangement links TRBV4-1 to TRBJ2-2; D is undetermined. CDR1 and CDR2 (germline): MGHRA, YSYEKL. This CDR3 has 13 residues. V lost 4 bases and J 0 bases, leaving 3 bases between the germline ends.

The J gene is TRBJ1-1, the V gene TRBV6-1; D remains ambiguous. Germline CDR1 MNHNS, CDR2 SASEGT. V shed 6 bases and J shed 1 base, with 6 bases lying between them. The CDR3 covers 12 residues. The CDR3 sequence is CASRSQNTEAFF. The CDR3 nucleotides are TGTGCCAGCAGGAGCCAGAACACTGAAGCTTTCTTT.

This clone was observed once. This chain uses TRBV9 with TRBJ1-3, with D unresolved. The CDR3 consists of 16 residues. Germline CDR1 reads SGDLS; CDR2 reads YYNGEE. V shed 4 bases and J shed 7 bases, with 21 bases lying between them. The CDR3 loop reads CASSPHGGLGPNTIYF. The CDR3 DNA sequence: TGTGCCAGCAGCCCCCACGGAGGGTTGGGTCCCAACACCATATATTTT.

As concerns this clone: Different DNA sequences within this sample yield the same CDR3. The chain couples TRBV29-1 to TRBJ2-1; 10 bases map to TRBD1. The V segment lost 6 bases and the J segment 7 bases; nucleotides outside the gene matches: 9. The CDR3 runs to 14 residues. CDR1 and CDR2 (germline): SQVTM, ANQGSEA. Here the CDR3 DNA reads TGCAGCGTGGGGGGAGGACAGGGGGATAATGAGCAGTTCTTC. Residues: CSVGGGQGDNEQFF.

V gene TRBV10-1 combines with J gene TRBJ2-5; D unclear. Trimming took off 4 bases at V and 5 bases at J, with 8 bases between the two ends. Germline loops: CDR1 WNHNN, CDR2 SYGVQD (reference sequence). The CDR3 extends over 12 amino acids. The CDR3 here is CASSGLLETQYF. CDR3 nucleotides: TGCGCCAGCAGTGGACTTCTCGAGACCCAGTACTTC.

The rearrangement uses TRBV5-6 and TRBJ2-7; 7 nucleotides agree with TRBD1. V lost 4 bases to trimming and J lost 5 bases; unmatched junction nucleotides: 9. The CDR3 contains 14 residues. CDR1 SGHDT and CDR2 YYEEEE come from the germline V gene. The CDR3 is CASSRLTGTDEQYF. The CDR3 coding sequence is TGTGCCAGCAGCCGATTGACAGGGACGGACGAGCAGTACTTC.

The chain has TRBV11-2 and TRBJ1-3; possible D gene TRBD1, 5 bases. CDR1 is SGHAT and CDR2 is FQNNGV in the germline V gene. This CDR3 region has 13 residues. The V gene lost 4 bases and the J gene lost 4 bases, with 8 bases spanning the gap. The CDR3 here is CASSSGPGNTIYF. Here the CDR3 DNA reads TGTGCCAGCAGCTCAGGGCCAGGAAACACCATATATTTT.

This sequence joins TRBV5-1 and TRBJ2-7; 9 bases are shared with TRBD1. Per germline, CDR1 SGHRS and CDR2 YFSETQ. This CDR3 comprises 15 residues. Losses at the gene ends were 4 bases for V and 4 bases for J; bases not matched to a gene: 9. In nucleotides, the CDR3 is TGCGCCAGCAGCCCGGCGGGACAGGGACAGTACGAGCAGTACTTC. Its translation: CASSPAGQGQYEQYF.

This clone was detected a few times. The chain employs TRBV4-1 and TRBJ2-1; 15 bases fit TRBD2. The length of the CDR3 is 18 residues. Germline V gives CDR1 MGHRA, CDR2 YSYEKL. The V gene end was trimmed by 6 bases and the J gene end by 0 bases; junction bases not matched to a gene: 6. DNA of the CDR3: TGCGCCAGCAGTAAGGGACTAGCGGGGGGAAGCTCCTACAATGAGCAGTTCTTC. Protein sequence: CASSKGLAGGSSYNEQFF.